The TCR beta chain described here comes from a study of sequential checkpoint blockade in melanoma. The table came from immunoSEQ multiplex PCR; TCRdb's copy has only in-frame clones and leaves some out. The table lists around 13,000 clones, approximately 76% of them singletons. The CDR3 runs 14 residues. Germline CDR1 and CDR2: GTSNPN and SVGIG (reference sequence). Described treatment: randomized to nivolumab then ipilimumab (arm A) or the reverse (arm B). No patient had prior DNA-damaging chemotherapy. Live CD3+CD8+ CD19− CD56− cells were sorted from PBMCs. The sequence was obtained from a human patient with melanoma. Some clones in this sample may be carry-over from other donors' samples. The gene calls are TRBV30 and TRBJ2-6, with a weak D call TRBD1 (6 bases). The sequences come from CD8+ T cells sorted from blood (inferred from file names), collected from a patient given nivolumab and ipilimumab in sequence. CDR3 sequence (DNA): TGTGCACCACTCAGGGGCTCTGGGGCCAACGTCCTGACTTTC. Its translation is CAPLRGSGANVLTF.